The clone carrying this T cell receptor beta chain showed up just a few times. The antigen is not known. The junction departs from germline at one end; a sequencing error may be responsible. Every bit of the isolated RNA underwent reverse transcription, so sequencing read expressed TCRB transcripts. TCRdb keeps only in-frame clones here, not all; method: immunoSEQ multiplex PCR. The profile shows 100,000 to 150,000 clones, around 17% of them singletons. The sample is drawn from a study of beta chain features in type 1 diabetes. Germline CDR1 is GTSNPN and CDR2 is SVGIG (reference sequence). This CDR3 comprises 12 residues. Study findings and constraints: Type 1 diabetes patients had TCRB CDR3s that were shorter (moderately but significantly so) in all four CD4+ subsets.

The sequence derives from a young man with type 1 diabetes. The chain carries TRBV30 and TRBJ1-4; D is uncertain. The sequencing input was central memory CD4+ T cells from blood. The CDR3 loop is CAWSVTPKPEVF. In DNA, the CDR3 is TGTGCCTGGAGTGTAACCCCTAAGCCAGAGGTTTTT.